This T cell receptor beta chain stems from a study of blood T cell repertoires in COVID-19. Assay used: immunoSEQ multiplex PCR; TCRdb lists only in-frame clones, some missing. Of fewer than 700,000 clones listed, approximately 88% are singletons. Trimming pared 5 bases from V and 3 bases from J, leaving 5 bases between. The CDR3 runs to 11 residues. From germline, CDR1 is MGHDK and CDR2 SYGVNS. The source is a woman in her forties or fifties with COVID-19, enrolled during active disease. V and J are TRBV25-1 and TRBJ2-7; D not resolved. Specimen: peripheral blood. The CDR3 DNA reads TGTGCCAGCAGTCACGGCTACGAGCAGTACTTC. It is translated as CASSHGYEQYF.